Given below is one TCR beta chain in context. Seattle patients were enrolled while actively infected and followed longitudinally. The data stem from a study of blood T cell repertoires in COVID-19. Overall study: The samples span acute and convalescent COVID-19 from the United States, Italy and Spain. PBMCs, B-cell-depleted T cells, or T cells were the source of the cDNA or gDNA that made up the material.

In the authors' workflow: Amplification of reference gene primers was used by the study to estimate nucleated cell counts. Profiled with immunoSEQ multiplex PCR; TCRdb holds only in-frame clones, not every one. V and J calls plus clone size are reproduced from that table; the DNA served to infer D and trimming. The sample holds about 350,000 clones; roughly 87% are singletons and the top ten take around 9.9%. CDR3 size: 13 residues. Germline CDR1 is SGHVS and CDR2 is FQNEAQ. The V and J ends lost 3 bases and 2 bases respectively, with 7 bases between them. The receptor comes from a man aged 25-45 years with COVID-19, enrolled during active disease. The chain is built from TRBV7-8 and TRBJ1-1; D remains ambiguous. Material: peripheral blood. The DNA of the CDR3 is TGTGCCAGCAGCTTGACGGGAAACACTGAAGCTTTCTTT. As protein: CASSLTGNTEAFF.